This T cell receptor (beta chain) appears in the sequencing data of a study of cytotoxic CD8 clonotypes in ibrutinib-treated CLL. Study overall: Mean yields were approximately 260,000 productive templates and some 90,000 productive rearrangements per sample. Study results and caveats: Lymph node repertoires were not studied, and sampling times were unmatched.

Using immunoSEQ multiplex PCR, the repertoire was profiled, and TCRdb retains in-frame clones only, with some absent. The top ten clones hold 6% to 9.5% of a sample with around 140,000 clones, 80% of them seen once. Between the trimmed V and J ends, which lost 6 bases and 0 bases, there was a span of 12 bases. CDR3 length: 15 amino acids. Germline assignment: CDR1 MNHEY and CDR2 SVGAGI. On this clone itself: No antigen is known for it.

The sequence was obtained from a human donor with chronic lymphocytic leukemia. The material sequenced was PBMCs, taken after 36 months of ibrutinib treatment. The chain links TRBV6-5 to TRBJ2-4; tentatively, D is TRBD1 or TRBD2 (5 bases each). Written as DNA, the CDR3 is TGTGCCAGCAGGGGGGTGGGGTCAGCCAAAAACATTCAGTACTTC. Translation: CASRGVGSAKNIQYF.